This T cell receptor (beta chain) was recovered during a study of CD8 T cells in Susac syndrome. Negative isolation was used for CD8+ and CD4+ T cells and FACS enrichment for TEMRA cells. RNA, at about 0.45 to 1 ug, was reverse transcribed with random hexamers. TCRdb used MiXCR to reprocess the immunoSEQ multiplex PCR reads, holding one entry per CDR3 protein. This table holds hundreds of thousands of distinct CDR3 sequences, around 95% found once. The V gene's germline CDR1 is MNHEY and CDR2 SMNVEV (reference sequence). CDR3 length: 11 amino acids. Trimming removed 7 bases at V and 10 bases at J, with 11 bases between.

Sequenced: CD4+ T cells from PBMCs. This TCR derives from a human donor with multiple sclerosis. The gene calls are TRBV27 and TRBJ2-1; either TRBD1 or TRBD2 may supply D (6 bases each). The CDR3 DNA is TGTGCCAGCAAACAGGGAGGAGAGCAGTTCTTC. It yields the protein CASKQGGEQFF.